The text below deals with one T cell receptor (beta chain). The study sequenced TCR beta in blood CD8+ and CD4+ T cells. While CD8+ and CD4+ T cells were isolated negatively, TEMRA cells were enriched by FACS. The sample comes from a study of CD8 T cells in Susac syndrome. Random hexamers were used to reverse transcribe roughly 0.45 to 1 ug of RNA. Coverage of TCR beta CDR3 amplification by immunoSEQ multiplex PCR extended to 54 Vbeta and 13 Jbeta. TCRdb processed the immunoSEQ multiplex PCR reads anew with MiXCR; each CDR3 protein has one entry. The sample contains 120,000 to 150,000 distinct CDR3 sequences, approximately 94% of which appear only once. CDR1 is SGHTA, CDR2 FQGNSA, per germline. The CDR3 contains 12 residues. Between the trimmed V and J ends, which lost 4 bases and 4 bases, there was a span of 6 bases.

Sequencing was performed on CD4+ T cells from PBMCs. The clonotype comes from a human donor in good health. J is TRBJ2-3 and V is TRBV7-2, with D hard to call. The CDR3 protein is CASSWVADTQYF. CDR3 DNA sequence: TGTGCCAGCAGCTGGGTGGCAGATACGCAGTATTTT. Full variable domain (rest looked up from reference TRBV7-2 and TRBJ2-3): GAGVSQSPSNKVTEKGKDVELRCDPISGHTALYWYRQSLGQGLEFLIYFQGNSAPDKSGLPSDRFSAERTGGSVSTLTIQRTQQEDSAVYLCASSWVADTQYFGPGTRLTVL.